One and the same sample provided the 8 T cell receptor beta chains below, sequenced in a study of shared T cell receptors in the human thymus. The assay was immunoSEQ multiplex PCR, and TCRdb's table has in-frame clones only and misses some. This table holds about 710,000 clones, over 75% found once. The same sample was also used in a study of human thymus T cells.

The sequenced sample consisted of thymocytes. These receptors all come from a boy younger than two with a congenital heart defect.

V and J are TRBV21-1 and TRBJ1-6. TRBV21-1 is designated a pseudogene. The CDR3 contains 16 residues. Here the CDR3 DNA reads TGTGCCAGCAGCAAAGAAGAGGGCTCCTATAATTCACCCCTCCACTTT. The encoded protein is CASSKEEGSYNSPLHF.

This chain connects TRBV7-9 to TRBJ2-7; 7 bases match TRBD1. The CDR3 has 14 amino acids. With V trimmed by 4 bases and J by 3 bases, 6 bases remained unmatched. Germline values: CDR1 SEHNR, CDR2 FQNEAQ (reference sequence). The CDR3 bases are TGTGCCAGCAGCTGTCCGGGACAGCACTACGAGCAGTACTTC. Amino acids: CASSCPGQHYEQYF.

This chain joins TRBV6-6 and TRBJ1-5; TRBD1 aligns across 8 bases. J was trimmed by 7 bases and V by 7 bases; bases with no gene match: 12. The CDR3 is 15 amino acids. CDR1 is MNHNY and CDR2 is SVGAGI in the germline V gene (reference sequence). The CDR3 sequence is CASTTPGQGRQPQHF. The CDR3 coding sequence is TGTGCCAGCACGACCCCCGGACAGGGAAGGCAGCCCCAGCATTTT.

This clone was counted only a few times. The CDR3 coding sequence is TGTGCCAGCAGCAAAGAGGGGACCAACGTCCTGACTTTC. Amino acids: CASSKEGTNVLTF. The gene calls are TRBV21-1 and TRBJ2-6; the table calls TRBD1, which could not be checked here. TRBV21-1 is shown as a pseudogene. The CDR3 is 13 amino acids.

The chain combines TRBV25-1 with TRBJ1-2; D not certain. Germline lookup yields CDR1 MGHDK and CDR2 SYGVNS. Trimming cost V 4 bases and J 7 bases, with 10 bases left between them. The CDR3 extends over 12 amino acids. The CDR3 loop reads CASSGGQIGYTF. CDR3 nucleotide sequence: TGTGCCAGCAGTGGTGGGCAGATTGGCTACACCTTC.

The genes are TRBV19 and TRBJ2-7; 11 bases fit TRBD1. The germline V gene has CDR1 LNHDA and CDR2 SQIVND (reference sequence). The CDR3 is 17 amino acids. V dropped 5 bases and J dropped 0; count of bases not matched to a gene: 9. CDR3 residues: CASSLGTGGTFSYEQYF. The DNA of the CDR3 is TGTGCCAGTAGTCTAGGGACAGGGGGAACGTTCTCCTACGAGCAGTACTTC.

J is TRBJ2-2 and V is TRBV5-4, with D maybe TRBD1 (6 bases). Trimming removed 3 bases at V and 3 bases at J, with 12 bases between. CDR3 length: 15 residues. CDR1 and CDR2 (germline): SGHNT, YYREEE (reference sequence). CDR3 in DNA: TGTGCCAGCAGCTGTCCGGGACACGACACCGGGGAGCTGTTTTTT. Translating gives CASSCPGHDTGELFF.

This clone was detected once. The chain has TRBV6-4 and TRBJ2-3; 8 positions agree with TRBD2. Germline V gene sequence: CDR1 MRHNA, CDR2 SNTAGT. The CDR3 is 14 amino acids. DNA of the CDR3: TGTGGAAAGCGGGAGTTGGCAAGCACAGATACGCAGTATTTT. As protein: CGKRELASTDTQYF.